Shown below are 7 T cell receptor beta chains from a single sample sequenced in a study of beta chain features in type 1 diabetes. Isolated RNA was reverse transcribed in full, so expressed TCRB transcripts were sequenced. The method was immunoSEQ multiplex PCR; TCRdb's version includes in-frame clones alone and lacks a portion of them. In the table there are more than 120,000 clones, about 10% of which are singletons. The sample was naive CD4+ T cells from blood. The origin of the receptors is a man between 18 and 35 years old in good health.

The CDR3 region has the DNA TGTGCCAGCAGCATACAGGAGACCTACGAGCAGTACTTC. Translation gives CASSIQETYEQYF. V usage is TRBV7-8 and J usage is TRBJ2-7; possibly TRBD1 for D (5 bases). With 5 bases removed from V and 2 bases from J, the gap between germline ends came to 10 bases. The germline V gene encodes CDR1 SGHVS and CDR2 FQNEAQ. The CDR3 is made up of 13 amino acids.

This clone has a handful of counts. The J gene is TRBJ2-2, the V gene TRBV4-3, with a possible D match to TRBD1 (6 bases). CDR1 and CDR2 from the germline V gene are LGHNA and YSLEER. This CDR3 has 16 amino acids. Trimming cost V 0 bases and J 6 bases, with 14 bases left between them. The CDR3 loop is CASSQDQGSVAGELFF. The CDR3 DNA reads as TGCGCCAGCAGCCAAGATCAGGGGTCGGTCGCCGGGGAGCTGTTTTTT.

This clone has just a few counts. Within the sample, other DNA sequences also encode this same CDR3. The CDR3 nucleotides read TGTGCCAGCAGTTTAACAGGGGGAACCAATGAAAAACTGTTTTTT. Protein: CASSLTGGTNEKLFF. V and J are TRBV6-5 and TRBJ1-4; 8 bases fit TRBD1. With 4 bases clipped from V and 5 bases from J, the junction kept 6 bases outside the gene matches. Germline CDR1 MNHEY, CDR2 SVGAGI. The CDR3 covers 15 residues.

This chain connects TRBV29-1 to TRBJ1-3; D is ambiguous. Germline V gene lookup returns CDR1 SQVTM and CDR2 ANQGSEA. V lost 7 bases, J lost 0 bases, and 13 bases lay in between. This CDR3 is built from 14 residues. The CDR3 DNA reads as TGCAGCGCTATACAGACCGTCTCTGGAAACACCATATATTTT. This gives the protein CSAIQTVSGNTIYF. Based on the CDR3 plus reference TRBV29-1 and TRBJ1-3, the full variable domain is SAVISQKPSRDICQRGTSLTIQCQVDSQVTMMFWYRQQPGQSLTLIATANQGSEATYESGFVIDKFPISRPNLTFSTLTVSNMSPEDSSIYLCSAIQTVSGNTIYFGEGSWLTVV.

There are a few counts of this clone. The gene calls are TRBV25-1 and TRBJ1-1; weak D call: TRBD1 (6 bases). The germline V gene has CDR1 MGHDK and CDR2 SYGVNS. V shed 8 bases and J shed 1 base, with 8 bases lying between them. The CDR3 covers 12 residues. CDR3 residues: CASLGANTEAFF. DNA of the CDR3: TGTGCCAGCCTGGGGGCGAACACTGAAGCTTTCTTT.

This clone came up a few times. The V call is TRBV5-4, the J call TRBJ2-5, with 11 nucleotides matching TRBD1. The germline V gene encodes CDR1 SGHNT and CDR2 YYREEE (reference sequence). The CDR3 has 15 amino acids. V gave up 4 bases and J gave up 4 bases; unmatched junction bases: 6. CDR3 region: CASSRGTGGRETQYF. CDR3 DNA sequence: TGTGCCAGCAGCCGAGGGACAGGGGGTAGAGAGACCCAGTACTTC.

This rearrangement joins TRBV5-1 to TRBJ2-5; D not resolved. This CDR3 has 13 residues. Germline values: CDR1 SGHRS, CDR2 YFSETQ. V was clipped by 0 bases and J by 3 bases, with 6 bases between them. The CDR3 spells CASSLGREETQYF. The CDR3 DNA is TGCGCCAGCAGCTTGGGACGGGAAGAGACCCAGTACTTC.